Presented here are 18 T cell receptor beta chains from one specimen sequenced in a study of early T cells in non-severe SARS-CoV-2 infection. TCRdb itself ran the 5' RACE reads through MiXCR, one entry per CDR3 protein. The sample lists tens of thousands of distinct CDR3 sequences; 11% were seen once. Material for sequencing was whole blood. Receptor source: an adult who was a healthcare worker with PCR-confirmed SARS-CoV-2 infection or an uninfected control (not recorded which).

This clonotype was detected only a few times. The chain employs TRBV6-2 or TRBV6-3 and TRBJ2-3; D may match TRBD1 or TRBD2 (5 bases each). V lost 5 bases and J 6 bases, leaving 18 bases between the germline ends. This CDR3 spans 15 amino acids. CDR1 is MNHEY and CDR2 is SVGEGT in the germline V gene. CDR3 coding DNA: TGTGCCAGCAGTAATAGAGGGGCCCAGAAGGATACGCAGTATTTT. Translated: CASSNRGAQKDTQYF.

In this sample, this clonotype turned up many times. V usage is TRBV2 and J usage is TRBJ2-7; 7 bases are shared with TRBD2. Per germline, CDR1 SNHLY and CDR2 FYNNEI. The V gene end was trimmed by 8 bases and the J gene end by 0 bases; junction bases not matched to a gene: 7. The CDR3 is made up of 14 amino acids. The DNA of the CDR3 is TGTGCCAGCTGGAAGGGAGGGAGCTCCTACGAGCAGTACTTC. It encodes CASWKGGSSYEQYF.

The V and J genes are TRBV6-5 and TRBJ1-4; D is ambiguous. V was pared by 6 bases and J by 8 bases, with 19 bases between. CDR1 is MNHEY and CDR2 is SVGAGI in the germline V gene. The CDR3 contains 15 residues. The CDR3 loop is CASSLKSGRLEKLFF. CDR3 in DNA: TGTGCCAGCAGCCTGAAGAGTGGTCGCTTGGAAAAACTGTTTTTT.

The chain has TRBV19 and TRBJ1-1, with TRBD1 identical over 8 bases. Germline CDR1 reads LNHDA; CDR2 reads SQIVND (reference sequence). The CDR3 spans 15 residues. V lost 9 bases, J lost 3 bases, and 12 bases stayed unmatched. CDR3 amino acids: CASIPGQGGHTEAFF. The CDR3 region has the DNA TGTGCCAGCATTCCCGGACAGGGCGGTCACACTGAAGCTTTCTTT.

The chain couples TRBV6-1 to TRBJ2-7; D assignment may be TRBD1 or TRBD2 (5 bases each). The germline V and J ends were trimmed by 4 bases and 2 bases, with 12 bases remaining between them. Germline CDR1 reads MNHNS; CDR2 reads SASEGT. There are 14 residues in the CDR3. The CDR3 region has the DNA TGTGCCAGCAGTGTCGAGGGGATCCCCTACGAGCAGTACTTC. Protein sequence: CASSVEGIPYEQYF.

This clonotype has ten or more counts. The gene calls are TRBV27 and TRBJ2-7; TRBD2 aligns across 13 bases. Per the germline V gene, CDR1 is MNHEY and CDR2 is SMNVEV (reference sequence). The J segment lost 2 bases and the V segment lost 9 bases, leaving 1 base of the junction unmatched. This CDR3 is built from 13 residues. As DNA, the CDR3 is TGTGCCAGTGGACTAGCGGGGGCCTACGAGCAGTACTTC. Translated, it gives CASGLAGAYEQYF.

The CDR3 loop is CSAEVSSGYNEQFF. DNA for the CDR3: TGCAGTGCCGAGGTGTCTAGCGGTTACAATGAGCAGTTCTTC. The chain uses TRBV20-1 and TRBJ2-1; 7 bases line up with TRBD2. The germline CDR1 and CDR2 sequences are DFQATT and SNEGSKA (reference sequence). Germline trimming cut 6 bases from V and 4 bases from J; bases unmatched to any gene: 9. This CDR3 comprises 14 residues.

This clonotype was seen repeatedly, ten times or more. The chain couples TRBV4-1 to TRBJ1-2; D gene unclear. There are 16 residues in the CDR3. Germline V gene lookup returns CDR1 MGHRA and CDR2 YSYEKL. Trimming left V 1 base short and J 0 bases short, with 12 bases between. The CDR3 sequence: CASSQAFNGPNYGYTF. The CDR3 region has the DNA TGCGCCAGCAGCCAAGCTTTTAACGGCCCTAACTATGGCTACACCTTC.

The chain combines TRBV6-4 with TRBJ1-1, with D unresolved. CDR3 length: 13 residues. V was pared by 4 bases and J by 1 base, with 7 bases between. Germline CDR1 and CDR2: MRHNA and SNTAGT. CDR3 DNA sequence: TGTGCCAGCAGTGTACAGTCGAACACTGAAGCTTTCTTT. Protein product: CASSVQSNTEAFF.

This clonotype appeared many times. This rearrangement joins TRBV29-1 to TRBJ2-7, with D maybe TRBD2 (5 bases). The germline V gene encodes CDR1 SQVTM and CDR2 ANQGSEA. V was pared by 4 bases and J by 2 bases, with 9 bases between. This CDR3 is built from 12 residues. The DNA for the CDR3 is TGCAGCGTTGCCGACGGGGCCTACGAGCAGTACTTC. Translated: CSVADGAYEQYF.

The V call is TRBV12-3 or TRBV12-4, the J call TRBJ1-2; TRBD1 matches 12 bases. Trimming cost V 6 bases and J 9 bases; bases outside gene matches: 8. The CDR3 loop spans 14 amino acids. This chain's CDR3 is CASSPGGTGGRYTF. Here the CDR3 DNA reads TGTGCCAGCAGCCCTGGGGGGACAGGGGGCCGCTACACCTTC.

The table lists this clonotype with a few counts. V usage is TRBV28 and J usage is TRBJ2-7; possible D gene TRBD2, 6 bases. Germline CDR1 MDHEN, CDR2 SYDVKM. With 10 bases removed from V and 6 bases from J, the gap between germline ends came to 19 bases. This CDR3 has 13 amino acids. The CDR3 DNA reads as TGTGCCACTTCCCGGGACTCCCAGGCCGAGCAGTACTTC. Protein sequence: CATSRDSQAEQYF.

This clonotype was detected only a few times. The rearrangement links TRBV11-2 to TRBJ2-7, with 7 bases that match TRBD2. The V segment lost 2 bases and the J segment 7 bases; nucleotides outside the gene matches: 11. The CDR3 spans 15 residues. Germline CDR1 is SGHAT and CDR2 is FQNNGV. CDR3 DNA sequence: TGTGCCAGCAGCTTATTCGGCGGACCGGGGGGAGAGCAGTACTTC. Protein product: CASSLFGGPGGEQYF.

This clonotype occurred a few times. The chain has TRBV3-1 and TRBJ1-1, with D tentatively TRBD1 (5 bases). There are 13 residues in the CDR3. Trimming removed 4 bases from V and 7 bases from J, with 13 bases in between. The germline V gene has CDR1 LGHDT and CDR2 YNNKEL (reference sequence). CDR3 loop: CASSRGGGGEAFF. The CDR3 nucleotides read TGTGCCAGCAGCCGCGGGGGAGGCGGTGAAGCTTTCTTT.

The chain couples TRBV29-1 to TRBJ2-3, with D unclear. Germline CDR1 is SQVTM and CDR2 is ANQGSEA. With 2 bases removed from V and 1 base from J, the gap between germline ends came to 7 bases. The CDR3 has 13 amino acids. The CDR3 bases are TGCAGCGTTGAAAGGCCTGGCACAGATACGCAGTATTTT. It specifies CSVERPGTDTQYF.

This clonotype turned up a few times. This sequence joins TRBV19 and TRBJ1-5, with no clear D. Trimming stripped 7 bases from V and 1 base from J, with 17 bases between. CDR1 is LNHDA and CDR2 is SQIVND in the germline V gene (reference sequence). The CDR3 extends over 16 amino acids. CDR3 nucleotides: TGTGCCAGTAATTTCCGGGAAGTTGGGAGCAATCAGCCCCAGCATTTT. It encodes CASNFREVGSNQPQHF.

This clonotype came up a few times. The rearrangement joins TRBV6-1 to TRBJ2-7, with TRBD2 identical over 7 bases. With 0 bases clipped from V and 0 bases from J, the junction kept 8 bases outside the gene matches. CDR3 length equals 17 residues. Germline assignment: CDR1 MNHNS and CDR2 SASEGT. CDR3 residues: CASSEARGSLSSYEQYF. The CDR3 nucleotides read TGTGCCAGCAGTGAAGCGCGCGGGAGCTTGAGCTCCTACGAGCAGTACTTC.

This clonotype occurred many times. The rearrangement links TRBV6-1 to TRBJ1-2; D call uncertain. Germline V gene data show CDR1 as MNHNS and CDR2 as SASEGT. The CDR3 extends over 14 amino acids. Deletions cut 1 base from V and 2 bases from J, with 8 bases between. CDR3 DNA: TGTGCCAGCAGTGAAGGTCCAGCAAACTATGGCTACACCTTC. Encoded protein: CASSEGPANYGYTF.